The following is a T cell receptor beta chain sequence with its context. The target antigen is unknown. This entry belongs to a study of OX40 agonist ivuxolimab in advanced cancers. Study summary: Partial responses were achieved by three patients: one hepatocellular carcinoma, two cutaneous melanoma.

V was cut by 2 bases and J by 5 bases, with 7 bases left in between. The CDR3 runs 13 residues. Germline V gives CDR1 MNHEY, CDR2 SMNVEV (reference sequence). Sequencing was performed with immunoSEQ multiplex PCR; in TCRdb, only in-frame clones are kept and a portion is missing. The repertoire consists of around 30,000 clones, with 70% to 80% occurring once and the leading ten covering more than 9.5%. Patients with a history of autoimmune disease or on systemic immunosuppression were excluded. Study outcomes and limitations: Antigen specificity of clonally expanded peripheral T cells was not established.

Sequenced material: CD4+ or CD8+ T cells sorted from blood, taken in a trial of the OX40 agonist ivuxolimab. The J gene is TRBJ1-5, the V gene TRBV27, with D unresolved. The TCR sequence derives from an adult with an advanced solid tumor such as melanoma, head and neck, liver or kidney cancer. CDR3 region: CASSLKVYQPQHF. The CDR3 nucleotides are TGTGCCAGCAGTTTAAAGGTTTATCAGCCCCAGCATTTT.